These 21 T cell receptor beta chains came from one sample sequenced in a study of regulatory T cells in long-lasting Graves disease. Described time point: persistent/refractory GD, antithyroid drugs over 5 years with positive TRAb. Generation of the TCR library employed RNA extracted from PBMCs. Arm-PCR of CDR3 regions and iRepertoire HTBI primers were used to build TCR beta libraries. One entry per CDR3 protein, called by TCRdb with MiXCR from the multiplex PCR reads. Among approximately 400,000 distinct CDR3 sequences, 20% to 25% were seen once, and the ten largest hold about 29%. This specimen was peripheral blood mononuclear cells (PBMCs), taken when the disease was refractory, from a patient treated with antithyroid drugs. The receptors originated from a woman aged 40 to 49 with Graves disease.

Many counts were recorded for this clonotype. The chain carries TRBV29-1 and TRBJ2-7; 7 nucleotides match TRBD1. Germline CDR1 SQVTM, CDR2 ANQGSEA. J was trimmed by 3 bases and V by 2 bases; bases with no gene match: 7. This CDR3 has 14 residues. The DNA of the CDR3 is TGCAGCGTTGAAATACAGGGGAGAAGCTACGAGCAGTACTTC. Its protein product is CSVEIQGRSYEQYF.

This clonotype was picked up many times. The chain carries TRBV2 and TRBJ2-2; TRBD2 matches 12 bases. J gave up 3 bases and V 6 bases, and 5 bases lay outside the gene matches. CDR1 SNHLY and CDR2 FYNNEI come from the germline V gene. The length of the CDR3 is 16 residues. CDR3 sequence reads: CASRPTSGSYTGELFF. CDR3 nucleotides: TGTGCCAGCAGGCCGACTAGCGGGAGCTACACCGGGGAGCTGTTTTTT.

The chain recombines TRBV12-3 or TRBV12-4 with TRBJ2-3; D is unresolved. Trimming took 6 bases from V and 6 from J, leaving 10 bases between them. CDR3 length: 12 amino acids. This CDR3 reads CASRGVGDTQYF. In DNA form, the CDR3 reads TGTGCCAGCAGAGGAGTGGGCGATACGCAGTATTTT.

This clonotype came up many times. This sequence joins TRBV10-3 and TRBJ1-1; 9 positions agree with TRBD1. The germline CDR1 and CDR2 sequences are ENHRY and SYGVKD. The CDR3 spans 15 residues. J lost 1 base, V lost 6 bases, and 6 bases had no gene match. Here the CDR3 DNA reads TGTGCCATCAGGGGGGGGACAGGGAGGAACACTGAAGCTTTCTTT. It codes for CAIRGGTGRNTEAFF.

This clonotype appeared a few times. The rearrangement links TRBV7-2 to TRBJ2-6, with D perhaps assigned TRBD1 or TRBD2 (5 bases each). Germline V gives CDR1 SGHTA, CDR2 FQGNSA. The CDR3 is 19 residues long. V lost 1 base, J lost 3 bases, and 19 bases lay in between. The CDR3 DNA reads TGTGCCAGCAGCTTAGGGGGCTGGGTCGGGATAAGTGGGGCCAACGTCCTGACTTTC. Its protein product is CASSLGGWVGISGANVLTF.

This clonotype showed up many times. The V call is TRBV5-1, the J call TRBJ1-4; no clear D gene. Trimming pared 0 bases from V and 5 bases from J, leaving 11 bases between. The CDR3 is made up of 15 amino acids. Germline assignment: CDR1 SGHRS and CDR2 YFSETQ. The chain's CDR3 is CASSLGRGLNEKLFF. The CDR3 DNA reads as TGCGCCAGCAGCTTGGGACGAGGCCTAAATGAAAAACTGTTTTTT.

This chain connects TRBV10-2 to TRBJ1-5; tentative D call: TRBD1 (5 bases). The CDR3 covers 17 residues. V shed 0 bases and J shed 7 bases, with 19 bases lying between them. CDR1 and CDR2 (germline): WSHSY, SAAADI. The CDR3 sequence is CASSESPYRPSGQPQHF. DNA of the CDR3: TGCGCCAGCAGTGAGTCCCCCTACAGGCCTAGCGGGCAGCCCCAGCATTTT.

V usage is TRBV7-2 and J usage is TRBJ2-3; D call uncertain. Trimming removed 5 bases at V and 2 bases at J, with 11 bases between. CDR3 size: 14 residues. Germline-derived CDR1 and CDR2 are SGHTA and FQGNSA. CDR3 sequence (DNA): TGTGCCAGCAGCCATCCCGGGTTCACAGATACGCAGTATTTT. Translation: CASSHPGFTDTQYF.

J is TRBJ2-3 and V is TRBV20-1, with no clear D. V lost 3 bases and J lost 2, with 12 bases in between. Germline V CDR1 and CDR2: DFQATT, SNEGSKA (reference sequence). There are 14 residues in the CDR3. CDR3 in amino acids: CSASLGSPTDTQYF. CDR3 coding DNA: TGCAGTGCTAGTCTGGGTAGCCCCACAGATACGCAGTATTTT.

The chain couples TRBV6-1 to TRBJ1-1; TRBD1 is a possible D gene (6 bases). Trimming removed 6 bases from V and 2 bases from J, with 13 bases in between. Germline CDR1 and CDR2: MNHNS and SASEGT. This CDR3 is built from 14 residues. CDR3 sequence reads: CASSPQGRNTEAFF. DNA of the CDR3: TGTGCCAGCAGCCCACAGGGTAGAAACACTGAAGCTTTCTTT.

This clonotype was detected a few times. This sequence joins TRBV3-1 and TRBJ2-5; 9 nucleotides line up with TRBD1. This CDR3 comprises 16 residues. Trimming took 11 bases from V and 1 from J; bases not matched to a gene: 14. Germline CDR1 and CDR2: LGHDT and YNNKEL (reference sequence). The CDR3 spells CAAEAGTGITQETQYF. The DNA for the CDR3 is TGTGCCGCAGAAGCCGGGACAGGGATTACCCAAGAGACCCAGTACTTC.

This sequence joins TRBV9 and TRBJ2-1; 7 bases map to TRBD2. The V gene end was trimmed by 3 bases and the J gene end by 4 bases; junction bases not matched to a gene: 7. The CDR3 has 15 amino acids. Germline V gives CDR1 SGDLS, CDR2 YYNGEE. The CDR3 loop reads CASSGGTNDYNEQFF. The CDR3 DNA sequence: TGTGCCAGCAGCGGGGGGACTAACGATTACAATGAGCAGTTCTTC.

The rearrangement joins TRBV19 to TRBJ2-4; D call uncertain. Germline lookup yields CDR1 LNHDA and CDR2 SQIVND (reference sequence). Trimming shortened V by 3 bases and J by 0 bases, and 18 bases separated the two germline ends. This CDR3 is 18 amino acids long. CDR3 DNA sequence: TGTGCCAGTAGTATTGGAGTGAGGAGTTCGCTAGCCAAAAACATTCAGTACTTC. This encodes CASSIGVRSSLAKNIQYF.

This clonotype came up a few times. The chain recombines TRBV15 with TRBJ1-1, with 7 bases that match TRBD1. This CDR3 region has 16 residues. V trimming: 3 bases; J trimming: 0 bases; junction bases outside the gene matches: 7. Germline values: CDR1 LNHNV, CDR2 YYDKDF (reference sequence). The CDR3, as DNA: TGTGCCACCAGCAGCGGACAGGAGAGCATGAACACTGAAGCTTTCTTT. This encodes CATSSGQESMNTEAFF. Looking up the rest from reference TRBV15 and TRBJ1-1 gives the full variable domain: DAMVIQNPRYQVTQFGKPVTLSCSQTLNHNVMYWYQQKSSQAPKLLFHYYDKDFNNEADTPDNFQSRRPNTSFCFLDIRSPGLGDTAMYLCATSSGQESMNTEAFFGQGTRLTVV.

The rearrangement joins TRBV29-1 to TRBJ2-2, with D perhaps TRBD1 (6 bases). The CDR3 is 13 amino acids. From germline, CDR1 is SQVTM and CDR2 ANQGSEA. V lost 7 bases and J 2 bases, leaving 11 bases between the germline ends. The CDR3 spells CSAGDTNTGELFF. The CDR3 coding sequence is TGCAGCGCAGGGGACACCAACACCGGGGAGCTGTTTTTT.

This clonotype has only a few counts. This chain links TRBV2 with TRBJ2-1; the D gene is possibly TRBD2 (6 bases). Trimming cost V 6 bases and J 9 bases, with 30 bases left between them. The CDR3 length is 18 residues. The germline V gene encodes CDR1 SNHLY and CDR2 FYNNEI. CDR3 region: CASSQEPSRRGGRGEQFF. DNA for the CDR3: TGTGCCAGCAGCCAAGAGCCCAGCCGGAGGGGTGGTAGAGGTGAGCAGTTCTTC. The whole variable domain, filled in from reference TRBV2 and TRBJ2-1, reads EPEVTQTPSHQVTQMGQEVILRCVPISNHLYFYWYRQILGQKVEFLVSFYNNEISEKSEIFDDQFSVERPDGSNFTLKIRSTKLEDSAMYFCASSQEPSRRGGRGEQFFGPGTRLTVL.

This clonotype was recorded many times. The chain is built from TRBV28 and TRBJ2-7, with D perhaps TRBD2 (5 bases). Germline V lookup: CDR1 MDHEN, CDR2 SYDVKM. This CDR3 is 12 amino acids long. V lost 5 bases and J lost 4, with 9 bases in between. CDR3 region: CASSPGSYEQYF. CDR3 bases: TGTGCCAGCAGTCCGGGATCTTACGAGCAGTACTTC.

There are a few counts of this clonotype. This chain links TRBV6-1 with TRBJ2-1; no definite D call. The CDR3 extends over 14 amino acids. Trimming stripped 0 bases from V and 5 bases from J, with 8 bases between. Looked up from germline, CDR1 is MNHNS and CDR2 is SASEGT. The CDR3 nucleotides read TGTGCCAGCAGTGAAGCGCATCAGCACAATGAGCAGTTCTTC. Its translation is CASSEAHQHNEQFF.

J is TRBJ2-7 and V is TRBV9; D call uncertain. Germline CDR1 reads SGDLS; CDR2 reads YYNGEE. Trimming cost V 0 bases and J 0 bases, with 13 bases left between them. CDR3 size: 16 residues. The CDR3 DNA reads TGTGCCAGCAGCGTAGCCCCTGTGAGTAGCTCCTACGAGCAGTACTTC. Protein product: CASSVAPVSSSYEQYF. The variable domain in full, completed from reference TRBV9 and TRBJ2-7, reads DSGVTQTPKHLITATGQRVTLRCSPRSGDLSVYWYQQSLDQGLQFLIQYYNGEERAKGNILERFSAQQFPDLHSELNLSSLELGDSALYFCASSVAPVSSSYEQYFGPGTRLTVT.

Here the CDR3 DNA reads TGTGCCAGCAGCTTAAAAGCGGGAGGATCCTACAATGAGCAGTTCTTC. Residues: CASSLKAGGSYNEQFF. The V and J genes are TRBV11-2 and TRBJ2-1; TRBD2 matches at 9 bases. This CDR3 contains 16 residues. With 2 bases clipped from V and 1 base from J, the junction kept 3 bases outside the gene matches. Germline values: CDR1 SGHAT, CDR2 FQNNGV.

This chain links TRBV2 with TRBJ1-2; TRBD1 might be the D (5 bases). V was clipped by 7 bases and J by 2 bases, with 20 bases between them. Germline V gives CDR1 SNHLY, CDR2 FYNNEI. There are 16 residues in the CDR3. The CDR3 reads CASNRQQRLRNYGYTF. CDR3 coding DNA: TGTGCCAGCAACCGACAGCAGCGCCTTCGGAACTATGGCTACACCTTC.